The entry below gives a single TCR beta chain sequence along with its context. Trimming took 5 bases from V and 3 from J; bases not matched to a gene: 7. This CDR3 has 15 amino acids. CDR1 SGHRS and CDR2 YFSETQ come from the germline V gene. This specimen belongs to a study of T cell changes during pregnancy in multiple sclerosis. Only in-frame clones appear in the TCRdb table, and some are missing; sequencing was by immunoSEQ multiplex PCR. The table lists roughly 100,000 clones, roughly 92% of them singletons. The sample was peripheral blood, taken after pregnancy. The gene calls are TRBV5-1 and TRBJ2-1, with 8 bases lining up with TRBD2. The sequence derives from a female donor with multiple sclerosis, enrolled in a pregnancy study. The CDR3 loop is CASRVAGGNYNEQFF. As DNA, the CDR3 is TGCGCCAGCAGGGTGGCGGGGGGAAACTACAATGAGCAGTTCTTC.